This TCR beta chain was obtained from a study of cytomegalovirus exposure and HLA in healthy donors. Across the whole study: There were about 85 million unique TCRs (from HLA-typed donors) in an early data release.

60 Vbeta and 13 Jbeta primers were used in PCR. TCRdb's table, derived via immunoSEQ multiplex PCR, lists solely in-frame clones and lacks some. Here the sample spans hundreds of thousands of clones, approximately 70% being singletons. Trimming took 1 base from V and 1 from J; bases not matched to a gene: 5. The length of the CDR3 is 16 residues. Germline assignment: CDR1 SGHAT and CDR2 FQNNGV. Material: PBMCs. This sequence was found in a female donor in good health and CMV-seronegative. The chain recombines TRBV11-2 with TRBJ2-5, with TRBD2 matching over 8 bases. The CDR3 loop is CASSLVRLAGQETQYF. The CDR3 nucleotides are TGTGCCAGCAGCTTAGTAAGGCTAGCGGGCCAAGAGACCCAGTACTTC.